Reported below is one TCR beta chain. Using immunoSEQ multiplex PCR, the repertoire was profiled, and TCRdb retains in-frame clones only, with some absent. This table has tens of thousands of clones, about 90% appearing once. This sample is drawn from a study of blood T cell repertoires in COVID-19. Germline-derived CDR1 and CDR2 are MNHNS and SASEGT. The CDR3 runs to 14 residues. The V end was cut by 1 base, the J end by 8 bases, with 11 bases between. This TCR was recovered from a woman aged 80 or over with acute or convalescent COVID-19. Sequencing was done on a sample of peripheral blood. This rearrangement joins TRBV6-1 to TRBJ1-4, with D unclear. The CDR3 sequence is CASSEEGRFEKLFF. CDR3 nucleotide sequence: TGTGCCAGCAGTGAAGAAGGCAGGTTCGAAAAACTGTTTTTT.